Sequencing of this T cell receptor (beta chain) was carried out in a study of T cell responses to AZD1222 COVID-19 vaccine. Study-wide background: Pooling was applied to second doses at about 4 or about 12 weeks.

Note on this clone: What it binds is unknown.

CDR3 length: 15 residues. The germline CDR1 and CDR2 sequences are MGHRA and YSYEKL. Trimming stripped 4 bases from V and 0 bases from J, with 9 bases between. Study conclusions and caveats: CD4 TCRs covered the whole spike, strongest at regions 160-218 and 743-854. Spike-specific TCR breadth and depth rose after two AZD1222 doses.

Libraries were prepared by immunoSEQ multiplex PCR; TCRdb keeps only in-frame clonotypes and omits some of them. The sample shows more than 95,000 clones, about 93% of them seen only once. The receptor was derived from an adult in good health. The V call is TRBV4-1, the J call TRBJ1-4, with D perhaps TRBD1 (5 bases). The specimen was peripheral blood, collected on day 0 of AZD1222 vaccination. Here the CDR3 reads CASSPGGSTNEKLFF. The CDR3, as DNA: TGCGCCAGCAGCCCGGGGGGTTCAACTAATGAAAAACTGTTTTTT.